The present T cell receptor (beta chain) was sequenced within a study of beta chain features in type 1 diabetes. General study points: Shortening of TCRB CDR3s, moderate but significant, appeared in all four CD4+ subsets of Type 1 diabetes patients.

V lost 0 bases and J lost 5, with 10 bases in between. This CDR3 region has 14 residues. Germline V gene lookup returns CDR1 ENHRY and CDR2 SYGVKD. About this clone itself: Its antigen is as yet unknown.

Expressed TCRB transcripts got sequenced, as all isolated RNA was reverse transcribed. Profiled with immunoSEQ multiplex PCR; TCRdb holds only in-frame clones, not every one. Seen here are around 250,000 clones, about 13% observed once, and the top ten hold approximately 0.015%. The chain has TRBV10-3 and TRBJ1-2; D call uncertain. The source is a man younger than 45 with type 1 diabetes. The specimen was naive CD4+ T cells from blood. CDR3 region: CAISESGVGYGYTF. CDR3 nucleotides: TGTGCCATCAGTGAGTCCGGGGTAGGATATGGCTACACCTTC.